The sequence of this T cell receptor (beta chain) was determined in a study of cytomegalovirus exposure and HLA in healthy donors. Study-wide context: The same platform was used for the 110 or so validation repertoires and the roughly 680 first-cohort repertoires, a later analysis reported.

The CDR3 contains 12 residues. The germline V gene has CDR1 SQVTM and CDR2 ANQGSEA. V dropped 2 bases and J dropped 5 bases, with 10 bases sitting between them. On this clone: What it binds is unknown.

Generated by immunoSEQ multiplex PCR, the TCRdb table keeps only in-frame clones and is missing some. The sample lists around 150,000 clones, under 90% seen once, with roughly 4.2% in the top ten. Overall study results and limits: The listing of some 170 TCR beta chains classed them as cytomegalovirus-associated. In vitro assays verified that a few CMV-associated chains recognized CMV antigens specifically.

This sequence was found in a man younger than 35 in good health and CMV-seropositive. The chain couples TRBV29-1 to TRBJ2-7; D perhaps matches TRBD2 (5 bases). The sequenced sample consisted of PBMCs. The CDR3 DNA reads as TGCAGCGTTGAACCGGAGGTGAACGAGCAGTACTTC. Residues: CSVEPEVNEQYF.